A single TCR beta chain is shown here with its context. The antigen is undetermined. This specimen comes from a study of shared clonotypes between healthy human individuals. Overall study findings and caveats: Four donors had around 5% of their naive CD4 clonotypes in common.

Genomic DNA from each subset was divided evenly over several immunoSEQ plates. Replicate PCRs from sorted subsets contained around 200 ng DNA, which is roughly 30,000 T cell genomes. TCRdb's copy holds only in-frame clones and misses some; the assay was immunoSEQ multiplex PCR. In the table there are about 2.1 million clones, roughly 95% of which are singletons. CDR1 is MNHNY, CDR2 SVGAGI, per germline (reference sequence). The CDR3 runs 13 residues. Trimming stripped 2 bases from V and 9 bases from J, with 11 bases between. CD45RO-negative, CCR7-selected cells formed the naive CD8 fraction, which excluded terminally differentiated effector memory CD45RA+ cells.

Specimen: naive CD8+ T cells from PBMCs. This chain connects TRBV6-6 to TRBJ2-1, with a possible D match to TRBD2 (5 bases). This clonotype was obtained from a young man in good health. Some clones in this sample may be carry-over from other donors' samples. The chain's CDR3 is CASSYGSESEQFF. The CDR3 nucleotides read TGTGCCAGCAGTTACGGGAGTGAAAGTGAGCAGTTCTTC.